The rows below give T cell receptor beta chains drawn from one sample of a study of blood T cell repertoires in COVID-19. Profiling relied on immunoSEQ multiplex PCR, and the TCRdb table lists in-frame clones only, not all of them. This sample has about 300,000 clones, with about four fifths found just once. Sequenced material: peripheral blood. Source of these receptors: a woman aged 50 to 65 with acute or convalescent COVID-19. The CDR3 runs from the conserved cysteine through the conserved F or W. The order of the fields is D gene, clone size, J gene, V gene, CDR3 DNA, CDR3 protein. D genes are given only for firm matches. A clone size is listed for some rows: how often the clone was seen (once, few, many), or a class if it is expanded.

D gene: TRBD1; clone size: once; J gene: TRBJ1-2; V gene: TRBV9; CDR3 DNA: TGTGCCAGCAGCCCCCGGACAGGGGAGGACTATGGCTACACCTTC; CDR3 protein: CASSPRTGEDYGYTF
D gene: .; clone size: .; J gene: TRBJ2-3; V gene: TRBV7-7; CDR3 DNA: TGTGCCAGCAGCTTCCGAGAGGGCCGGGGAGATACGCAGTATTTT; CDR3 protein: CASSFREGRGDTQYF
D gene: .; clone size: .; J gene: TRBJ1-1; V gene: TRBV5-1; CDR3 DNA: TGCGCCAGCAGCTTGGCCTTTGTCGGCGACCCCGGGGGCACTGAAGCTTTCTTT; CDR3 protein: CASSLAFVGDPGGTEAFF
D gene: TRBD2; clone size: .; J gene: TRBJ2-3; V gene: TRBV5-1; CDR3 DNA: TGCGCCAGCAGCACACCTACTAGCGGGGTTAGCACAGATACGCAGTATTTT; CDR3 protein: CASSTPTSGVSTDTQYF
D gene: .; clone size: .; J gene: TRBJ1-4; V gene: TRBV7-2; CDR3 DNA: TGTGCCAGCAGCCAAATGAAAGGGGCCGGGGAAAAACTGTTTTTT; CDR3 protein: CASSQMKGAGEKLFF
D gene: .; clone size: .; J gene: TRBJ2-1; V gene: TRBV19; CDR3 DNA: TGTGCCAGTAGTATCGGGGGGCTTAGCGATGAGCAGTTCTTC; CDR3 protein: CASSIGGLSDEQFF
D gene: TRBD1; clone size: few; J gene: TRBJ1-6; V gene: TRBV5-1; CDR3 DNA: TGCGCCAGCAGCTGGGACAGGGGTCAGAATTCACCCCTCCACTTT; CDR3 protein: CASSWDRGQNSPLHF
D gene: TRBD2; clone size: .; J gene: TRBJ2-1; V gene: TRBV2; CDR3 DNA: TGTGCCAGCCGACCTAGCGGGCCATCTTTCTCCTACAATGAGCAGTTCTTC; CDR3 protein: CASRPSGPSFSYNEQFF
D gene: TRBD1; clone size: .; J gene: TRBJ1-2; V gene: TRBV2; CDR3 DNA: TGTGCCAGCATTGCCGAGCAGGGGGACTATGGCTACACCTTC; CDR3 protein: CASIAEQGDYGYTF
D gene: .; clone size: .; J gene: TRBJ2-3; V gene: TRBV9; CDR3 DNA: TGTGCCAGCAGCGCCGGGACAATTACTACAGATACGCAGTATTTT; CDR3 protein: CASSAGTITTDTQYF
D gene: .; clone size: .; J gene: TRBJ1-2; V gene: TRBV25-1; CDR3 DNA: TGTGCCAGCAGTGCGGGAGGACCCTATGGCTACACCTTC; CDR3 protein: CASSAGGPYGYTF
D gene: .; clone size: .; J gene: TRBJ2-3; V gene: TRBV7-2; CDR3 DNA: TGTGCCAGCATCCAGGCCGGACTCGTCACAGATACGCAGTATTTT; CDR3 protein: CASIQAGLVTDTQYF
D gene: TRBD1; clone size: .; J gene: TRBJ2-3; V gene: TRBV4-1; CDR3 DNA: TGCGCCAGCGGGTTCTCACAGGGGGATCCAGTCGGTACGCAGTATTTT; CDR3 protein: CASGFSQGDPVGTQYF
D gene: .; clone size: .; J gene: TRBJ1-5; V gene: TRBV5-1; CDR3 DNA: TGCGCCAGCAGCTTGGCGGGGGAGTACGATCAGCCCCAGCATTTT; CDR3 protein: CASSLAGEYDQPQHF
D gene: .; clone size: .; J gene: TRBJ2-3; V gene: TRBV2; CDR3 DNA: TGTGCCAGCAGTGGGCAGATTACAGATACGCAGTATTTT; CDR3 protein: CASSGQITDTQYF
D gene: .; clone size: .; J gene: TRBJ1-2; V gene: TRBV29-1; CDR3 DNA: TGCAGCGTTTTAAGTAGAAACCTTGGCTACACCTTC; CDR3 protein: CSVLSRNLGYTF
D gene: TRBD1; clone size: .; J gene: TRBJ2-5; V gene: TRBV20-1; CDR3 DNA: TGCAGTGCTAGTCCAGCCAAATCAGGGGGACGAGAGACCCAGTACTTC; CDR3 protein: CSASPAKSGGRETQYF
D gene: TRBD1; clone size: once; J gene: TRBJ2-4; V gene: TRBV7-2; CDR3 DNA: TGTGCCAGCAGCCCCGACAGGGATTCCAAAAACATTCAGTACTTC; CDR3 protein: CASSPDRDSKNIQYF
D gene: .; clone size: .; J gene: TRBJ2-1; V gene: TRBV14; CDR3 DNA: TGTGCCAGCAGCCAAACTTATAGCGCCGCTCACAATGAGCAGTTCTTC; CDR3 protein: CASSQTYSAAHNEQFF
D gene: TRBD1; clone size: few; J gene: TRBJ2-1; V gene: TRBV19; CDR3 DNA: TGTGCCAGTACCTCAAGAGGGGGCGATGAGCAGTTCTTC; CDR3 protein: CASTSRGGDEQFF
D gene: TRBD2; clone size: .; J gene: TRBJ2-3; V gene: TRBV7-9; CDR3 DNA: TGTGCCAGCAGCTTAATATTGACTAGCGGGGATACGCAGTATTTT; CDR3 protein: CASSLILTSGDTQYF
D gene: .; clone size: .; J gene: TRBJ2-7; V gene: TRBV4-3; CDR3 DNA: TGCGCCAGCAGCCCGCCCCGGGTCGAGCAGTACTTC; CDR3 protein: CASSPPRVEQYF
D gene: TRBD1; clone size: .; J gene: TRBJ1-1; V gene: TRBV11-2; CDR3 DNA: TGTGCCAGCAGCGCCCCCCTGACAGGGGGAGATTGGGAAGCTTTCTTT; CDR3 protein: CASSAPLTGGDWEAFF
D gene: .; clone size: .; J gene: TRBJ2-2; V gene: TRBV28; CDR3 DNA: TGTGCCAGCAGTTTAGTGGGCCCCGGGGAGCTGTTTTTT; CDR3 protein: CASSLVGPGELFF
D gene: .; clone size: .; J gene: TRBJ2-2; V gene: TRBV18; CDR3 DNA: TGTGCCAGCTCACCCCCAGACAGTAGGAACACCGGGGAGCTGTTTTTT; CDR3 protein: CASSPPDSRNTGELFF
D gene: TRBD1; clone size: .; J gene: TRBJ1-1; V gene: TRBV19; CDR3 DNA: TGTGCCAGCCTAACAGGGGGTCTTAACACTGAAGCTTTCTTT; CDR3 protein: CASLTGGLNTEAFF
D gene: .; clone size: .; J gene: TRBJ2-2; V gene: TRBV24-1; CDR3 DNA: TGTGCCACCAGTGAACCCTCTCCAGGGGCGCTTGGAGAGCTGTTTTTT; CDR3 protein: CATSEPSPGALGELFF
D gene: .; clone size: .; J gene: TRBJ2-6; V gene: TRBV7-2; CDR3 DNA: TGTGCCAGCAGCCGGGGTGAGATTGGGGCCAACGTCCTGACTTTC; CDR3 protein: CASSRGEIGANVLTF
D gene: .; clone size: .; J gene: TRBJ2-2; V gene: TRBV6-5; CDR3 DNA: TGTGCCAGCAGTCCCCAGTGGTCGGGGTCCGGGGAGCTGTTTTTT; CDR3 protein: CASSPQWSGSGELFF
D gene: .; clone size: .; J gene: TRBJ1-2; V gene: TRBV19; CDR3 DNA: TGTGCCAGTAGCCCTCGGGGACACTTTAACTATGGCTACACCTTC; CDR3 protein: CASSPRGHFNYGYTF
D gene: .; clone size: .; J gene: TRBJ2-3; V gene: TRBV30; CDR3 DNA: TGTGCCTGGAGTCCACAGGGGACTAGCACAGATACGCAGTATTTT; CDR3 protein: CAWSPQGTSTDTQYF
D gene: TRBD1; clone size: .; J gene: TRBJ1-4; V gene: TRBV5-1; CDR3 DNA: TGCGCCAGCAGCTTGACGAAACAGGGGGGGTATGAAAAACTGTTTTTT; CDR3 protein: CASSLTKQGGYEKLFF
D gene: .; clone size: .; J gene: TRBJ2-1; V gene: TRBV28; CDR3 DNA: TGTGCCAGCACCGTCAGGGAAACGGATGAGCAGTTCTTC; CDR3 protein: CASTVRETDEQFF
D gene: .; clone size: .; J gene: TRBJ2-1; V gene: TRBV7-9; CDR3 DNA: TGTGCCAGCAGCTTAGCGCGTGAGGGCAATGAGCAGTTCTTC; CDR3 protein: CASSLAREGNEQFF
D gene: .; clone size: once; J gene: TRBJ1-2; V gene: TRBV5-6; CDR3 DNA: TGTGCCAGCAGCTTTTTCGAGGGCTACACCTTC; CDR3 protein: CASSFFEGYTF
D gene: TRBD1; clone size: .; J gene: TRBJ1-6; V gene: TRBV5-1; CDR3 DNA: TGCGCCAGCAGCTTGTCCGGGACAGGGGGCGGAAATAATTCACCCCTCCACTTT; CDR3 protein: CASSLSGTGGGNNSPLHF
D gene: TRBD1; clone size: .; J gene: TRBJ2-2; V gene: TRBV29-1; CDR3 DNA: TGCAGCGGTCGGACAGGCACCGGGGAGCTGTTTTTT; CDR3 protein: CSGRTGTGELFF
D gene: TRBD2; clone size: .; J gene: TRBJ2-1; V gene: TRBV6-2/TRBV6-3; CDR3 DNA: TGTGCCAGCAGTTACTCCCAAGCGGGAGGGCCGTCTTATGGGAATGAGCAGTTCTTC; CDR3 protein: CASSYSQAGGPSYGNEQFF
D gene: .; clone size: .; J gene: TRBJ2-3; V gene: TRBV7-2; CDR3 DNA: TGTGCCAGCAGCCTGACTTTAACTAGCACAGATACGCAGTATTTT; CDR3 protein: CASSLTLTSTDTQYF
D gene: .; clone size: .; J gene: TRBJ1-3; V gene: TRBV2; CDR3 DNA: TGTGCCAGCAGCGAGTTAGGATCAGGGAACGGAAACACCATATATTTT; CDR3 protein: CASSELGSGNGNTIYF
D gene: .; clone size: .; J gene: TRBJ1-2; V gene: TRBV3-1/TRBV3-2; CDR3 DNA: TGTGCCAGCAGCCAAGATGTTTACAGGGGCTACACCTTC; CDR3 protein: CASSQDVYRGYTF
D gene: TRBD1; clone size: .; J gene: TRBJ1-1; V gene: TRBV6-1; CDR3 DNA: TGTGCCAGCAGTGAACTCGAAGGGGGCCTGACTGAAGCTTTCTTT; CDR3 protein: CASSELEGGLTEAFF
D gene: .; clone size: .; J gene: TRBJ1-2; V gene: TRBV29-1; CDR3 DNA: TGCAGCGCGGCAGACGACCGGGATGGCTACACCTTC; CDR3 protein: CSAADDRDGYTF
D gene: .; clone size: .; J gene: TRBJ1-4; V gene: TRBV9; CDR3 DNA: TGTGCCAGCAGCGATGACAGGACCACTAATGAAAAACTGTTTTTT; CDR3 protein: CASSDDRTTNEKLFF
D gene: TRBD1; clone size: .; J gene: TRBJ2-7; V gene: TRBV7-9; CDR3 DNA: TGTGCCAGCAGCTTCCCGGGACAGGGGGTTTACGAGCAGTACTTC; CDR3 protein: CASSFPGQGVYEQYF
D gene: TRBD2; clone size: .; J gene: TRBJ2-5; V gene: TRBV5-6; CDR3 DNA: TGTGCCAGCAGCGTGACAGCTAGCGGGAGGGCCCGACAAGAGACCCAGTACTTC; CDR3 protein: CASSVTASGRARQETQYF
D gene: .; clone size: .; J gene: TRBJ1-1; V gene: TRBV19; CDR3 DNA: TGTGCCAGTAGTTTTAGGAGAGAAGGTTTCTTT; CDR3 protein: CASSFRREGFF
D gene: .; clone size: few; J gene: TRBJ2-7; V gene: TRBV6-5; CDR3 DNA: TGTGCCAGCAGTCACGGGTACTCCTACGAGCAGTACTTC; CDR3 protein: CASSHGYSYEQYF